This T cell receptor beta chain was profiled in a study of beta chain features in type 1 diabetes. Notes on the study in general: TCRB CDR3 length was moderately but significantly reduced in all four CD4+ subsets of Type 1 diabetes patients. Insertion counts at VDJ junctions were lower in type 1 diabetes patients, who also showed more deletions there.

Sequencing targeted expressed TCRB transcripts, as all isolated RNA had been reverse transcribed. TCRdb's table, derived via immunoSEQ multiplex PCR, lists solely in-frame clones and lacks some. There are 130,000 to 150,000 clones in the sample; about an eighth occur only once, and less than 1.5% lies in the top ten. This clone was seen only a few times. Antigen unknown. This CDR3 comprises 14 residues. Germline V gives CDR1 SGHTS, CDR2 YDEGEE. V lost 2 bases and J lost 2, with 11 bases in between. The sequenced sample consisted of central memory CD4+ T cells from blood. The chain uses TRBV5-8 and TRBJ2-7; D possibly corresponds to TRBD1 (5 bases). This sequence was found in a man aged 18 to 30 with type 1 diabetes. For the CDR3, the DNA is TGTGCCAGCAGCTTCCGTCAGGGTCCCTACGAGCAGTACTTC. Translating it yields CASSFRQGPYEQYF.